Below, one T cell receptor (beta chain) is given with its context. No antigen is known for it. The sample originates from a study of OX40 agonist ivuxolimab in advanced cancers. Overall study: Ivuxolimab doses were 0.01, 0.1, 0.3, 1.5, 3 or 10 mg/kg every 2 weeks. Patients were 82.7% male with ages roughly 23 to 79, mean around 61.

Blood got drawn at baseline, again on cycle 4 day 1, and then on cycle 7 day 1. Study-level findings and limits: Partial responders dosed at 0.1-3.0 mg/kg displayed clonal expansion ranking among the lowest.

V gave up 2 bases and J gave up 3 bases, with 9 bases separating them. The germline V gene encodes CDR1 SGDLS and CDR2 YYNGEE. The CDR3 totals 13 residues. Using immunoSEQ multiplex PCR, the repertoire was profiled, and TCRdb retains in-frame clones only, with some absent. The top ten clones hold roughly 2.1% of a sample with under 90,000 clones, 85% to 90% of them seen once. The material was CD4+ or CD8+ T cells sorted from blood, obtained in a trial of the OX40 agonist ivuxolimab. This chain links TRBV9 with TRBJ2-7; D gene ambiguous. The TCR comes from an adult with an advanced solid tumor such as melanoma, head and neck, liver or kidney cancer. Here the CDR3 reads CASSVDEHYEQYF. Here the CDR3 DNA reads TGTGCCAGCAGCGTCGACGAACACTACGAGCAGTACTTC. Drawing the rest from reference TRBV9 and TRBJ2-7, the complete variable domain is DSGVTQTPKHLITATGQRVTLRCSPRSGDLSVYWYQQSLDQGLQFLIQYYNGEERAKGNILERFSAQQFPDLHSELNLSSLELGDSALYFCASSVDEHYEQYFGPGTRLTVT.